The sequence of this T cell receptor beta chain was determined in a study of blood T cell repertoires in COVID-19. Original data processing: Reference gene primer amplification gave nucleated cell count estimates. TCRdb's table, derived via immunoSEQ multiplex PCR, lists solely in-frame clones and lacks some. That table is the source of V, J and clone size, and D and trimming were worked out from the DNA. Here the sample spans around 120,000 clones, approximately 87% being singletons. Trimming left V 4 bases short and J 3 bases short, with 13 bases between. This CDR3 spans 15 amino acids. The V gene's germline CDR1 is LGHNA and CDR2 YNFKEQ.

The TCR sequence derives from a man in his 70s who had recovered from COVID-19. The V gene is TRBV4-2, the J gene TRBJ2-4, with unresolved D. Sequencing was performed on peripheral blood. CDR3 sequence reads: CASSPTQTNKNIQYF. CDR3 bases: TGTGCCAGCAGCCCTACGCAAACCAACAAAAACATTCAGTACTTC.